This paragraph covers one TCR beta chain sequence. The target antigen is unknown. Other DNA sequences in this specimen translate into the identical CDR3. This entry comes from a study of chemoradiotherapy in HPV16-positive cancers. Across the study: Candidate HPV-specific T-cell clones and common TCR motifs came from functional assays in a couple of HPV16-positive patients.

TCRdb's copy holds only in-frame clones and misses some; the assay was immunoSEQ multiplex PCR. The sample holds about 2,500 clones, approximately 87% seen once. Repertoires were sampled repeatedly during chemoradiotherapy. Broader study findings: Non-HPV-specific T cells did not expand in tumors during treatment, whereas candidate HPV-specific clones and E7-related motifs did. Functional assays defining HPV-specific T cells used only a couple of HPV16-positive patients.

Sample: tumor tissue, taken from a patient who underwent chemoradiotherapy. The receptor's source is a human donor with HPV-associated anogenital cancer.

CDR3 amino acids: CASSLRSYEQYF. The CDR3 DNA is TGTGCCAGCAGCTTACGCTCCTACGAGCAGTACTTC. The rearrangement uses TRBV7-9 and TRBJ2-7; D unclear. The germline V gene encodes CDR1 SEHNR and CDR2 FQNEAQ (reference sequence). The CDR3 is made up of 12 amino acids. V gave up 2 bases and J gave up 0 bases, with 2 bases separating them.